This T cell receptor beta chain was recovered during a study of cytomegalovirus exposure and HLA in healthy donors. Amplification used 60 Vbeta primers and 13 Jbeta primers. Method: immunoSEQ multiplex PCR; TCRdb's copy keeps in-frame clones and lacks some. The table has roughly 250,000 clones, roughly 70% seen once. This clone was counted only a few times. The CDR3 totals 12 residues. Germline CDR1 reads SQVTM; CDR2 reads ANQGSEA. Trimming left V 6 bases short and J 5 bases short, with 11 bases between. Source material: PBMCs. The rearrangement uses TRBV29-1 and TRBJ1-5; D ambiguous. The receptor was derived from a female donor in good health and CMV-seronegative. The CDR3 DNA sequence: TGCAGCGTGGCCGCGGTTGATCAGCCCCAGCATTTT. It translates to CSVAAVDQPQHF.